Many counts were recorded for the clone carrying this TCR beta chain. What it recognizes is unknown. CDR3 length equals 16 residues. With V trimmed by 5 bases and J by 6 bases, 11 bases remained unmatched. TCR alpha and TCR beta cDNA libraries carrying sample barcodes and UMIs came from 5'RACE with constant-segment primers. TCRdb itself ran the 5' RACE reads through MiXCR, one entry per CDR3 protein. Of 550,000 to 650,000 distinct CDR3 sequences detected, around a sixth appear once; the ten largest clones hold just over 8%. The data stem from a study of T-cell memory formation after mild COVID-19. For the study at large: In these data, TCR clusters were largely donor specific.

Study observations and caveats: Memory cells collected pre-infection included some clones that later responded, suggesting cross-reactive memory joined. CM and EM subsets held most contracting CD4+ clones; EMRA held CD8+ ones.

The chain joins TRBV12-3 or TRBV12-4 to TRBJ1-5; 9 bases line up with TRBD1. The clonotype originates from an adult woman who had mild COVID-19 (a few samples of this study predate the infection). Cell type and time point are not known. The source material was PBMCs or a T cell subset sorted from them (not recorded which). The CDR3 is CASSRDRVAEGQPQHF. CDR3 nucleotide sequence: TGTGCCAGCAGTAGGGACAGGGTGGCGGAGGGTCAGCCCCAGCATTTT.